A selection of T cell receptor beta chains follows, all from one sample in a study of T cell changes during pregnancy in multiple sclerosis. Data came from immunoSEQ multiplex PCR; TCRdb stores just in-frame clones and leaves some out. The repertoire holds 45,000 to 65,000 clones, with approximately 90% as singletons. The sample was peripheral blood, taken after pregnancy. The receptors were gathered from a female donor in good health, enrolled as a control in a pregnancy study. Each CDR3 is given with its conserved first and last residue. Each record gives: D gene, clone size, V gene, J gene, CDR3 DNA, CDR3 protein. D genes are given only for firm matches. Clone size is given for some rows only: seen once, a few or many times, or a class if the clone is expanded.

D: -; size: -; V: TRBV11-3; J: TRBJ2-5; DNA: TGTGCCAGCAGCCTCCAAGAGACCCAGTACTTC; CDR3: CASSLQETQYF
D: -; size: -; V: TRBV5-1; J: TRBJ2-5; DNA: TGCGCCAGCAGCTTGCCCTCCGGGAGGGGGCGAGAGACCCAGTACTTC; CDR3: CASSLPSGRGRETQYF
D: TRBD2; size: -; V: TRBV11-3; J: TRBJ2-3; DNA: TGTGCCAGCAGCCTGGGGGGGATAAGCACAGATACGCAGTATTTT; CDR3: CASSLGGISTDTQYF
D: -; size: -; V: TRBV7-9; J: TRBJ1-1; DNA: TGTGCCAGCAGCTGGACACTGAACACTGAAGCTTTCTTT; CDR3: CASSWTLNTEAFF
D: -; size: -; V: TRBV6-5; J: TRBJ2-7; DNA: TGTGCCAGCAGGGGGAGCGGGCTCTACGAGCAGTACTTC; CDR3: CASRGSGLYEQYF
D: TRBD1; size: -; V: TRBV7-9; J: TRBJ1-1; DNA: TGTGCCAGCAGCTTACGGGACAGGGTGAACACTGAAGCTTTCTTT; CDR3: CASSLRDRVNTEAFF
D: -; size: -; V: TRBV7-2; J: TRBJ1-5; DNA: TGTGCCAGCAGCCTCCCAGGATCTTATAGCAATCAGCCCCAGCATTTT; CDR3: CASSLPGSYSNQPQHF
D: -; size: -; V: TRBV5-4; J: TRBJ2-1; DNA: TGTGCCAGCAGCGCCGACCGGAGCTCCTACAATGAGCAGTTCTTC; CDR3: CASSADRSSYNEQFF
D: -; size: -; V: TRBV19; J: TRBJ1-6; DNA: TGTGCCAGTAGTATAGCCCTGGGGGACTCTTATAATTCACCCCTCCACTTT; CDR3: CASSIALGDSYNSPLHF
D: -; size: -; V: TRBV11-3; J: TRBJ1-1; DNA: TGTGCCAGCAGCTTTGACAGGAGGAACACTGAAGCTTTCTTT; CDR3: CASSFDRRNTEAFF
D: -; size: once; V: TRBV10-3; J: TRBJ1-2; DNA: TGTGCCATCAGTCAACTACCCCTGCGGAACCCATATCTCAACTATGGCTACACCTTC; CDR3: CAISQLPLRNPYLNYGYTF
D: -; size: -; V: TRBV10-3; J: TRBJ2-7; DNA: TGTGCCATCAGTGGCCCGGAGGCATCAGGCCGGCGGTACTTC; CDR3: CAISGPEASGRRYF
D: TRBD1; size: -; V: TRBV7-9; J: TRBJ2-7; DNA: TGTGCCAGCAGCTTCACAGGGGAGGAGCAGTACTTC; CDR3: CASSFTGEEQYF
D: TRBD1; size: -; V: TRBV5-4; J: TRBJ1-2; DNA: TGTGCCAGCACCACCGGGACAGGGGTAGGCTACACCTTC; CDR3: CASTTGTGVGYTF
D: -; size: -; V: TRBV5-6; J: TRBJ2-5; DNA: TGTGCCAGCAGCTCTTTGACAGCCCAAGAGACCCAGTACTTC; CDR3: CASSSLTAQETQYF
D: -; size: few; V: TRBV9; J: TRBJ1-1; DNA: TGTGCCAGCAGCGTAGCCAGGGGAAGCACTGAAGCTTTCTTT; CDR3: CASSVARGSTEAFF
D: TRBD2; size: -; V: TRBV7-3; J: TRBJ2-3; DNA: TGTGCCAGCAGCTTAACCTCGGGACTAGCGGGAGGGGACACAGATACGCAGTATTTT; CDR3: CASSLTSGLAGGDTDTQYF